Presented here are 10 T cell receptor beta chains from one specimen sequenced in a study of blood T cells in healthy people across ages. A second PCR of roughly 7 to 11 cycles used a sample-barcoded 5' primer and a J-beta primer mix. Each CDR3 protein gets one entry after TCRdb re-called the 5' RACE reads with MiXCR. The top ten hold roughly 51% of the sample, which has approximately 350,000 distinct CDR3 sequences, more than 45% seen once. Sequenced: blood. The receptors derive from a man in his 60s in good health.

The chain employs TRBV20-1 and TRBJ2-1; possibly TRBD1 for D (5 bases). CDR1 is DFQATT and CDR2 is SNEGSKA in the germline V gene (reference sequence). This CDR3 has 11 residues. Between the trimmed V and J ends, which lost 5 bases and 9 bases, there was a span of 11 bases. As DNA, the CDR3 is TGCAGTGCTTCTAGGGGTCCTGAGCAGTTCTTC. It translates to CSASRGPEQFF.

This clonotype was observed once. CDR3 sequence: CSARDPSTSGGASEQYF. The CDR3 nucleotides read TGCAGTGCTAGAGATCCCTCCACTAGCGGGGGGGCCTCTGAGCAGTACTTC. The rearrangement uses TRBV20-1 and TRBJ2-7, with TRBD2 identical over 13 bases. V gave up 0 bases and J gave up 7 bases; unmatched junction bases: 12. This CDR3 is 17 amino acids long. Germline CDR1 DFQATT, CDR2 SNEGSKA (reference sequence).

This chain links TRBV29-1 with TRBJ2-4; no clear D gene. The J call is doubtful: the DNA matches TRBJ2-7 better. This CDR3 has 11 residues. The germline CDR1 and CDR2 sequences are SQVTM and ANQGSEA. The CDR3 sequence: CSVGGFSEQYF. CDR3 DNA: TGCAGCGTTGGGGGATTCTCCGAGCAGTACTTC.

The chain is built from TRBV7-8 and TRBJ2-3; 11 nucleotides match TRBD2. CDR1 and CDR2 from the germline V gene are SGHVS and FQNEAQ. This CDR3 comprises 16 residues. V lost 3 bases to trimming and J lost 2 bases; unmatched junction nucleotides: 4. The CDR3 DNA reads TGTGCCAGCAGCTTGGCTAGCGGGAGGACCACAGATACGCAGTATTTT. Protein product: CASSLASGRTTDTQYF.

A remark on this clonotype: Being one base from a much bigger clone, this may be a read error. The CDR3 coding sequence is TGTGCCAGCAACTTGCGAGATTATCGTCTACGCGAGCAGTACTTC. Residues: CASNLRDYRLREQYF. The chain links TRBV5-6 to TRBJ2-7, with D uncertain. The CDR3 is 15 amino acids. CDR1 and CDR2 from the germline V gene are SGHDT and YYEEEE. The full variable domain, rest sourced from reference TRBV5-6 and TRBJ2-7, is DAGVTQSPTHLIKTRGQQVTLRCSPKSGHDTVSWYQQALGQGPQFIFQYYEEEERQRGNFPDRFSGHQFPNYSSELNVNALLLGDSALYLCASNLRDYRLREQYFGPGTRLTVT.

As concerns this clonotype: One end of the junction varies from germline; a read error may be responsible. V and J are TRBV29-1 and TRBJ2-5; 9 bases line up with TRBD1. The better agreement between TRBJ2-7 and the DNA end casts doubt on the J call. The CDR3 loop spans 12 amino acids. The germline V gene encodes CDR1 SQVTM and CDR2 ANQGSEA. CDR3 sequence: CGVRDRVYEQYF. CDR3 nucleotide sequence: TGCGGCGTTCGGGACAGGGTTTACGAGCAGTACTTC.

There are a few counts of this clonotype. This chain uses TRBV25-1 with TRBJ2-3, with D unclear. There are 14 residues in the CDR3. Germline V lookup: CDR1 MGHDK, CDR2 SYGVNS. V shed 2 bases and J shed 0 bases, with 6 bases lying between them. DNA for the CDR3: TGTGCCAGCAGTGAACGATTTAGCACAGATACGCAGTATTTT. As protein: CASSERFSTDTQYF.

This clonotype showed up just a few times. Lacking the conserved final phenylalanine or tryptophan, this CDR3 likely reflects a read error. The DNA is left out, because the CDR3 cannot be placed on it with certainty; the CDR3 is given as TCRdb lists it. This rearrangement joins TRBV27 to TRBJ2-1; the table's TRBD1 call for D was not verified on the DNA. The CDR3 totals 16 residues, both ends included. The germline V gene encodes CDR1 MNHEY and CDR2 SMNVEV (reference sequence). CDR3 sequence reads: CASSWDSGGEGYTFGS.

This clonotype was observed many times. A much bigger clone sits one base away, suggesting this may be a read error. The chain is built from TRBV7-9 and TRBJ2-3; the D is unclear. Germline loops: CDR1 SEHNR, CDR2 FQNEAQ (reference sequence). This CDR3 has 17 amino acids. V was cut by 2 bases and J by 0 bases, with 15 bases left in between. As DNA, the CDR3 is TGTGCCAGCAGCTTAAGCACCCGATGTCATAGCACAGATACGCAGTATTTT. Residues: CASSLSTRCHSTDTQYF.

CDR3 amino acids: CASSEGLAGAYNEQYF. The CDR3, as DNA: TGTGCCAGCAGTGAGGGACTAGCGGGGGCCTACAATGAGCAGTACTTC. This chain links TRBV25-1 with TRBJ2-1, with TRBD2 matching 14 bases. The DNA end is a closer match to TRBJ2-7, so the J assignment may be wrong. Germline lookup yields CDR1 MGHDK and CDR2 SYGVNS. The CDR3 consists of 16 residues.